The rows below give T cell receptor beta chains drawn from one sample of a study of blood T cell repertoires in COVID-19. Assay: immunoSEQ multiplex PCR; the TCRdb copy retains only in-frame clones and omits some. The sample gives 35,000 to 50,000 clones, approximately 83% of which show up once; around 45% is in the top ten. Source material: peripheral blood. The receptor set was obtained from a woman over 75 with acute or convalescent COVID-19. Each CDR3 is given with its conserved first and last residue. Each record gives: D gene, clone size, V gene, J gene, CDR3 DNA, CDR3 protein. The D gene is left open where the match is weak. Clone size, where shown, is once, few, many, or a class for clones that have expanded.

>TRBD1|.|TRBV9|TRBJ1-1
TGTGCCAGCAGCCCTCGGACAGGGGTAAACACTGAAGCTTTCTTT
CASSPRTGVNTEAFF
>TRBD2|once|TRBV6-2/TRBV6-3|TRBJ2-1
TGTGCCAGCAGTTACTCGATGGCGGGGGTCCATGACAATGAGCAGTTCTTC
CASSYSMAGVHDNEQFF
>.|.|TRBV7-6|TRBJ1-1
TGTGCCAGCAGCCACTTTAACACTGAAGCTTTCTTT
CASSHFNTEAFF
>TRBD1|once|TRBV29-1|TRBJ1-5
TGCAGCGTCCTGAAGGGGGCTAATCAGCCCCAGCATTTT
CSVLKGANQPQHF
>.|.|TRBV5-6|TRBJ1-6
TGTGCCAGCAGCCGACAGTATAATTCACCCCTCCACTTT
CASSRQYNSPLHF
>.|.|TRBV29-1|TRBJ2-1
TGCAGCGTTGTCCCCTCTTTGGGCAACAATGAGCAGTTCTTC
CSVVPSLGNNEQFF
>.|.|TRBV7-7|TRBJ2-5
TGTGCTAGCAGCTTAGTCGCAGGGGTGGGAGAGACCCAGTACTTC
CASSLVAGVGETQYF
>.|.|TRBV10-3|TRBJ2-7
TGTGCCATCAGTGGATTGAGTACCTACGAGCAGTACTTC
CAISGLSTYEQYF
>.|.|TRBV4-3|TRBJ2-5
TGCGCCAGCAGCCAATCGGGGTCTGTTCAAGAGACCCAGTACTTC
CASSQSGSVQETQYF
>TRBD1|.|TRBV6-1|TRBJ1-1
TGTGCCAGCAGTGAAAGGGGGCAGCCTAACGCTGAAGCTTTCTTT
CASSERGQPNAEAFF
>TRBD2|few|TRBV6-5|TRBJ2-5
TGTGCCAGCACCCTCGGGGGGCAAGAGACCCAGTACTTC
CASTLGGQETQYF
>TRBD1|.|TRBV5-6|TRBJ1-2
TGTGCCAGCAGCCGTGGGACAGACTATGGCTACACCTTC
CASSRGTDYGYTF
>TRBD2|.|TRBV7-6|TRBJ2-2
TGTGCCAGCAGCTATGGGACTAGCGGGGGGCCCGGGGAGCTGTTTTTT
CASSYGTSGGPGELFF
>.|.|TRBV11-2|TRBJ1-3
TGTGCCAGCAGCTCGGGGTCTCTGCCTGGAAACACCATATATTTT
CASSSGSLPGNTIYF
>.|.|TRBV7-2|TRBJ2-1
TGTGCCAGCAGCCTAAGCCCCCCAAGCCCACAGCAGTTCTTC
CASSLSPPSPQQFF
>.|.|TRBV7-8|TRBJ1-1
TGTGCCAGCAGCTTAGCGTCTCCGGGAGGGAACACTGAAGCTTTCTTT
CASSLASPGGNTEAFF
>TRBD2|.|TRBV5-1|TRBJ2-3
TGCGCCAGCAGCTTATCTCGCGGGGGGGGCACAGATACGCAGTATTTT
CASSLSRGGGTDTQYF
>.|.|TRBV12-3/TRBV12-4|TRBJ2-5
TGTGCCAGCAGCTGGACTCATCAAGAGACCCAGTACTTC
CASSWTHQETQYF
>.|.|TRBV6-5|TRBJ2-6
TGTGCCAGCAGTTACGGGCAACGGGGTGGGGCCAACGTCCTGACTTTC
CASSYGQRGGANVLTF
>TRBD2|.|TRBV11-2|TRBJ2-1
TGTGCCAGCAGCCGACTAGCGGGCTCCTACAATGAGCAGTTCTTC
CASSRLAGSYNEQFF
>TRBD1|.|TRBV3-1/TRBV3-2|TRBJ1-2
TGTGCCAGCAGCCCTTACAGGGGGGGATATTATGGCTACACCTTC
CASSPYRGGYYGYTF
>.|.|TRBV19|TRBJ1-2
TGTGCCAGCCGCCTGAGACGGACAGAGGACTATGGCTACACCTTC
CASRLRRTEDYGYTF
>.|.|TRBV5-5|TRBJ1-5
TGTGCCAGCAGCGACGACATTAGCAATCAGCCCCAGCATTTT
CASSDDISNQPQHF
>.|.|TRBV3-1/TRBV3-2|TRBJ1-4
TGTGCCAGCTCGGACAGCCATAATGAAAAACTGTTTTTT
CASSDSHNEKLFF
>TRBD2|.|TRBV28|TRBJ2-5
TGTGCCAGCACTCCGGGACTAGCAGAGACCCAGTACTTC
CASTPGLAETQYF
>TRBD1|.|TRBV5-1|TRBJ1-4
TGCGCCAGCAGCTTGGCTTCAGGGGGGCGTGAAAAACTGTTTTTT
CASSLASGGREKLFF
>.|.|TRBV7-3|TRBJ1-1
TGTGCCAGCAGCCTCGACAGTAACACTGAAGCTTTCTTT
CASSLDSNTEAFF
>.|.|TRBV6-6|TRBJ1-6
TGTGCCAGCAGATCTGGGCAGGATGATTCACCCCTCCACTTT
CASRSGQDDSPLHF
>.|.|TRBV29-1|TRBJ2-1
TGCAGCGTCGAAGGACCGCTAGACGAGCAGTTCTTC
CSVEGPLDEQFF
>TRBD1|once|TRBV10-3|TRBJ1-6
TGTGCCATCAGTGAGGGGACAGGTTCGGCCCTCCACTTT
CAISEGTGSALHF
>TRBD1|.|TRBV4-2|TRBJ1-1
TGTGCCAGCAGCCAAACAGGGGGTAACACTGAAGCTTTCTTT
CASSQTGGNTEAFF
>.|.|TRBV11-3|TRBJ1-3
TGTGCCAGCATTTCGGGCTCTGGAAACACCATATATTTT
CASISGSGNTIYF
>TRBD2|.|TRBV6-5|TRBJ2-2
TGTGCCAGCAGTTCGACTAGCGGGGTAGTCCCCGGGGAGCTGTTTTTT
CASSSTSGVVPGELFF
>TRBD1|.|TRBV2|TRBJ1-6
TGTGCCAGCAGCAGGACAGGGGAAAATTCACCCCTCCACTTT
CASSRTGENSPLHF
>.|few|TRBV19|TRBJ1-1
TGTGCCAGTAGTTCCCTACTGGGACGGGGGGGCACTGAAGCTTTCTTT
CASSSLLGRGGTEAFF